This T cell receptor (beta chain) was found in a study of blood T cell repertoires in COVID-19. Across the whole study: Researchers got acute and convalescent COVID-19 samples from the United States, Italy and Spain. The analysed material was cDNA or gDNA that came from T cells, B-cell-depleted T cells, or PBMCs.

The study recruited people aged 18 to 89 years across 24 US areas. People in the exposed group encountered a COVID-19 case within 2 weeks before entering the study. Generated by immunoSEQ multiplex PCR, the TCRdb table keeps only in-frame clones and is missing some. Here the sample spans some 340,000 clones, approximately 90% being singletons. The germline CDR1 and CDR2 sequences are GTSNPN and SVGIG (reference sequence). This CDR3 region has 15 residues. V lost 0 bases, J lost 6 bases, and 5 bases stayed unmatched. Sequencing was carried out using PBMCs or T cells enriched from blood (not recorded which). This TCR derives from a woman under 40 who had been exposed to COVID-19. The gene calls are TRBV30 and TRBJ1-4; 9 nucleotides line up with TRBD1. The CDR3 loop is CAWSVAGTGYEKLFF. The CDR3 DNA reads TGTGCCTGGAGTGTAGCCGGGACAGGGTATGAAAAACTGTTTTTT.